These 2 T cell receptor beta chains were all obtained from the same sample, sequenced in a study of shared clonotypes between healthy human individuals. Sequencing was performed with immunoSEQ multiplex PCR; in TCRdb, only in-frame clones are kept and a portion is missing. The repertoire includes over 950,000 clones, 70% to 80% of them detected once, and roughly 0.83% sits in the top ten. The sequenced material came from memory CD4+ T cells from PBMCs. The subset here: CD45RA-negative fraction. The receptor source for this set is a man younger than 35 in good health. Some clones in this sample may be carry-over from other donors' samples.

The chain uses TRBV5-6 and TRBJ2-7; 11 bases align to TRBD2. Germline CDR1 and CDR2: SGHDT and YYEEEE. The CDR3 totals 15 residues. V shed 4 bases, J shed 2 bases, and the junction held 5 bases outside the gene matches. This chain's CDR3 is CASSRNSGRAYEQYF. CDR3 in DNA: TGTGCCAGCAGCCGAAATAGCGGGAGGGCCTACGAGCAGTACTTC.

The rearrangement links TRBV27 to TRBJ2-7; 9 bases match TRBD2. The germline V gene encodes CDR1 MNHEY and CDR2 SMNVEV (reference sequence). The CDR3 consists of 17 residues. V gave up 4 bases and J gave up 1 base; unmatched junction bases: 11. CDR3 residues: CASSSRGGRAGSYEQYF. The CDR3 nucleotides are TGTGCCAGCAGTTCCCGCGGCGGGAGGGCCGGGTCCTACGAGCAGTACTTC.